The sequence of this TCR beta chain was determined in a study of cytomegalovirus exposure and HLA in healthy donors. The PCR used 60 Vbeta and 13 Jbeta primers. Only in-frame clones appear in the TCRdb table, and some are missing; sequencing was by immunoSEQ multiplex PCR. The profile shows some 120,000 clones, approximately 72% of them singletons. This CDR3 has 16 residues. V lost 0 bases to trimming and J lost 2 bases; unmatched junction nucleotides: 7. From germline, CDR1 is SGHNT and CDR2 YYREEE (reference sequence). This TCR derives from a woman aged 50 to 65 in good health and CMV-seropositive. The sequenced material came from PBMCs. The V and J genes are TRBV5-4 and TRBJ2-7, with 8 bases that match TRBD1. CDR3 amino acids: CASSLAGGQATYEQYF. DNA of the CDR3: TGTGCCAGCAGCTTGGCCGGGGGACAGGCCACCTACGAGCAGTACTTC.